This TCR beta chain was recorded in a study of shared clonotypes between healthy human individuals. This CDR3 has 16 residues. CDR1 and CDR2 from the germline V gene are SNHLY and FYNNEI. Trimming cost V 4 bases and J 2 bases; bases outside gene matches: 9. This table comes from immunoSEQ multiplex PCR, and its TCRdb copy is limited to in-frame clones, with some not included. This repertoire shows hundreds of thousands of clones, around 73% found once; its top ten account for about 1.8%. Sequencing was carried out using memory CD4+ T cells sorted from blood. Subset described: CD45RA-negative fraction. This chain joins TRBV2 and TRBJ2-3, with TRBD1 identical over 7 bases. The origin of this receptor is a woman in her twenties or thirties in good health. DNA of the CDR3: TGTGCCAGCAGTGGACAGGGTCGCCGGGACACAGATACGCAGTATTTT. It translates to CASSGQGRRDTDTQYF.